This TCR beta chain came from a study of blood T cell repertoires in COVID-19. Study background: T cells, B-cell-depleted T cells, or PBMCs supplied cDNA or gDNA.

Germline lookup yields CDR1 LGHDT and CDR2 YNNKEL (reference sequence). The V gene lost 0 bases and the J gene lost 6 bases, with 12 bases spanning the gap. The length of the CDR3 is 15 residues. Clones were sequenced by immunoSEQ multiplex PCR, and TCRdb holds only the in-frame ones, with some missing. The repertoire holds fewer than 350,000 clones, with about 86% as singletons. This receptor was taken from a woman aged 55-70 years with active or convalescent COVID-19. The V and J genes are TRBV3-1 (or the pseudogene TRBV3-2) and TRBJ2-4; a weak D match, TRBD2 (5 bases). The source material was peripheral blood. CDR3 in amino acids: CASSQEVGSVNIQYF. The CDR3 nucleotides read TGTGCCAGCAGCCAAGAGGTAGGGAGCGTAAACATTCAGTACTTC.